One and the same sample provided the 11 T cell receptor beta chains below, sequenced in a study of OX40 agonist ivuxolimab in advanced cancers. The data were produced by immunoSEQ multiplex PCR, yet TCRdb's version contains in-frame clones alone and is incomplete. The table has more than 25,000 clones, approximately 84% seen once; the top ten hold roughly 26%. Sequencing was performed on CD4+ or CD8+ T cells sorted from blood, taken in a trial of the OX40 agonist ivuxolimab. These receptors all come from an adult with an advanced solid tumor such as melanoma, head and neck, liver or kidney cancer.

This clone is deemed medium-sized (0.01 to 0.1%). The CDR3, as DNA: TGTGCCACCAGCGTGACGGTAGGCAATCAGCCCCAGCATTTT. Its protein product is CATSVTVGNQPQHF. J is TRBJ1-5 and V is TRBV15; D remains unclear. The germline V and J ends were trimmed by 5 bases and 2 bases, with 10 bases remaining between them. Germline assignment: CDR1 LNHNV and CDR2 YYDKDF (reference sequence). The CDR3 loop spans 14 amino acids.

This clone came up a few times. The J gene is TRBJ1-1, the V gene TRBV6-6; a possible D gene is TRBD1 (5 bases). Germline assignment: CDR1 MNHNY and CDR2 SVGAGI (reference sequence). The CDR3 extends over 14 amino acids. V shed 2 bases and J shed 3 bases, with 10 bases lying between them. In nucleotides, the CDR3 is TGTGCCAGCAGTTACAATAAGGGGTACACTGAAGCTTTCTTT. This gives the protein CASSYNKGYTEAFF.

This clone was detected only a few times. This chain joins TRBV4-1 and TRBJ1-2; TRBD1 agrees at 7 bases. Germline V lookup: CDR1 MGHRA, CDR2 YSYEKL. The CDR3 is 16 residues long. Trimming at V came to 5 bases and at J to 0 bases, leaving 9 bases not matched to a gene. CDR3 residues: CASSARQGPANYGYTF. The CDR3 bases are TGCGCCAGCAGCGCCCGACAGGGCCCAGCTAACTATGGCTACACCTTC.

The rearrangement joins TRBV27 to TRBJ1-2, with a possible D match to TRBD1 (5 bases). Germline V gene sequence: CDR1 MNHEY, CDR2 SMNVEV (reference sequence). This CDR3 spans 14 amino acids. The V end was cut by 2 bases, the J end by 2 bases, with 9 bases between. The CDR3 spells CASSLHPGNYGYTF. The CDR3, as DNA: TGTGCCAGCAGTTTACATCCAGGGAACTATGGCTACACCTTC.

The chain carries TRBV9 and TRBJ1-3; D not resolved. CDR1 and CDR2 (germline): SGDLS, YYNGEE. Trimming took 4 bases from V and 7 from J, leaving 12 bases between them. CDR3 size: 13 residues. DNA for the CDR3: TGTGCCAGCAGCCATGCAGTCGGGAACACCATATATTTT. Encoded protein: CASSHAVGNTIYF.

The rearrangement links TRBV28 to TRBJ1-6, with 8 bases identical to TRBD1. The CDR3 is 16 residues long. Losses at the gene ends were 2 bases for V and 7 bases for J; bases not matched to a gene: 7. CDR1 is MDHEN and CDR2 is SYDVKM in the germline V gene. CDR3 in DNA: TGTGCCAGCAGTTTACGGACAGGGACTTGGAATTCACCCCTCCACTTT. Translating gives CASSLRTGTWNSPLHF. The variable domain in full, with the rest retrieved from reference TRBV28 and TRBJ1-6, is DVKVTQSSRYLVKRTGEKVFLECVQDMDHENMFWYRQDPGLGLRLIYFSYDVKMKEKGDIPEGYSVSREKKERFSLILESASTNQTSMYLCASSLRTGTWNSPLHFGNGTRLTVT.

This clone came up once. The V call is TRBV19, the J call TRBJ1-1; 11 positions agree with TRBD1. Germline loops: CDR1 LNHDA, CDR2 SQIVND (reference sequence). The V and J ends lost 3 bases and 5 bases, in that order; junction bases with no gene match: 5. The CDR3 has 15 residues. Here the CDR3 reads CASSIGTGGRTEAFF. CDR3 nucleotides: TGTGCCAGTAGTATTGGGACAGGGGGGCGTACTGAAGCTTTCTTT. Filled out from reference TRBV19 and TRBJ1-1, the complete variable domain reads DGGITQSPKYLFRKEGQNVTLSCEQNLNHDAMYWYRQDPGQGLRLIYYSQIVNDFQKGDIAEGYSVSREKKESFPLTVTSAQKNPTAFYLCASSIGTGGRTEAFFGQGTRLTVV.

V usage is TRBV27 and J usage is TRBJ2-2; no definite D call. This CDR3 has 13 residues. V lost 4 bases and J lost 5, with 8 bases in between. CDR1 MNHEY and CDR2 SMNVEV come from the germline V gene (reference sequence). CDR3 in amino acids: CASSSYSTGELFF. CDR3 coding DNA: TGTGCCAGCAGTTCCTATTCGACCGGGGAGCTGTTTTTT.

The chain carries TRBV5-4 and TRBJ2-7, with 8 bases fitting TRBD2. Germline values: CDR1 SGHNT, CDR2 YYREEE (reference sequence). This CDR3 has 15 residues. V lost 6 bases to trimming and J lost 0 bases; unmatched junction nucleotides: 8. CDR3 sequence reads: CASTQGAGASYEQYF. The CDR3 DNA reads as TGTGCCAGCACCCAGGGAGCGGGGGCCTCCTACGAGCAGTACTTC.

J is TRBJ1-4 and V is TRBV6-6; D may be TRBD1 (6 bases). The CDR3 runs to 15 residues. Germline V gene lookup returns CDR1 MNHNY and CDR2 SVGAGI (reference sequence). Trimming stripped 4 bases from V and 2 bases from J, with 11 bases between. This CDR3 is CASSSTGWTNEKLFF. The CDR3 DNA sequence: TGTGCCAGCAGTTCCACAGGGTGGACTAATGAAAAACTGTTTTTT.

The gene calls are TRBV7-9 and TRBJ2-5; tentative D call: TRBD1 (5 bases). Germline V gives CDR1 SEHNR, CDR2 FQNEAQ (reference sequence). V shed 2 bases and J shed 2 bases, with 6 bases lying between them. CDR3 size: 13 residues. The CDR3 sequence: CASSLQGQETQYF. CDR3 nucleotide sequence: TGTGCCAGCAGCTTACAGGGTCAAGAGACCCAGTACTTC.